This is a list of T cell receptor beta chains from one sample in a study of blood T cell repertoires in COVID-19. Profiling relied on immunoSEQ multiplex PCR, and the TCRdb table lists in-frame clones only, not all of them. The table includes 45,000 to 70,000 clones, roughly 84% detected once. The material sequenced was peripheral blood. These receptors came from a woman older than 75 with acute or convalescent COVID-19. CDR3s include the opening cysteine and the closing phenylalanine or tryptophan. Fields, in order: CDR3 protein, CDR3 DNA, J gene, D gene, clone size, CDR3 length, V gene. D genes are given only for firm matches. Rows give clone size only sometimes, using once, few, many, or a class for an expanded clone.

cdr3_aa: CASRIAGEPSDTQYF; cdr3_nt: TGTGCCAGCAGAATAGCGGGGGAGCCTTCGGATACGCAGTATTTT; j_call: TRBJ2-3; d_call: TRBD2; clone_size: -; cdr3_length: 15; v_call: TRBV11-2
cdr3_aa: CASSLTGSETQYF; cdr3_nt: TGTGCCAGCAGCTTGACGGGGTCAGAGACCCAGTACTTC; j_call: TRBJ2-5; d_call: -; clone_size: -; cdr3_length: 13; v_call: TRBV11-2
cdr3_aa: CSVATSRGGEKLFF; cdr3_nt: TGCAGCGTGGCTACCAGTAGGGGTGGTGAAAAACTGTTTTTT; j_call: TRBJ1-4; d_call: -; clone_size: -; cdr3_length: 14; v_call: TRBV29-1
cdr3_aa: CASSQDGTLYTF; cdr3_nt: TGTGCCAGCAGCCAGGACGGGACTCTCTACACCTTC; j_call: TRBJ1-2; d_call: -; clone_size: -; cdr3_length: 12; v_call: TRBV3-1/TRBV3-2
cdr3_aa: CSVLLRGGTSPREQYF; cdr3_nt: TGCAGCGTCCTTCTACGTGGGGGGACTTCCCCCCGCGAGCAGTACTTC; j_call: TRBJ2-7; d_call: -; clone_size: -; cdr3_length: 16; v_call: TRBV29-1
cdr3_aa: CASSRTSGAPGELFF; cdr3_nt: TGTGCCAGCAGCCGGACTAGCGGTGCCCCCGGGGAGCTGTTTTTT; j_call: TRBJ2-2; d_call: TRBD2; clone_size: -; cdr3_length: 15; v_call: TRBV7-2
cdr3_aa: CASSLTGTGAATNEKLFF; cdr3_nt: TGTGCCAGCAGCTTGACAGGGACCGGGGCTGCAACTAATGAAAAACTGTTTTTT; j_call: TRBJ1-4; d_call: TRBD1; clone_size: -; cdr3_length: 18; v_call: TRBV11-2
cdr3_aa: CASSPGQTNYGYTF; cdr3_nt: TGTGCCAGCAGCCCTGGACAGACCAACTATGGCTACACCTTC; j_call: TRBJ1-2; d_call: -; clone_size: once; cdr3_length: 14; v_call: TRBV7-8
cdr3_aa: CASIPGTPGNTIYF; cdr3_nt: TGTGCCAGCATCCCCGGGACTCCGGGAAACACCATATATTTT; j_call: TRBJ1-3; d_call: -; clone_size: -; cdr3_length: 14; v_call: TRBV6-5
cdr3_aa: CASSPRRETTEAFF; cdr3_nt: TGTGCCAGCAGCCCCCGGAGAGAAACCACTGAAGCTTTCTTT; j_call: TRBJ1-1; d_call: -; clone_size: -; cdr3_length: 14; v_call: TRBV11-2
cdr3_aa: CASSVRTSGGTDTQYF; cdr3_nt: TGCGCCAGCAGCGTCCGGACTAGCGGGGGCACAGATACGCAGTATTTT; j_call: TRBJ2-3; d_call: TRBD2; clone_size: -; cdr3_length: 16; v_call: TRBV5-1
cdr3_aa: CASSEVRQAPAKNIQYF; cdr3_nt: TGTGCCAGCAGTGAAGTTCGGCAGGCCCCTGCCAAAAACATTCAGTACTTC; j_call: TRBJ2-4; d_call: -; clone_size: once; cdr3_length: 17; v_call: TRBV6-1
cdr3_aa: CASSLHPTGGLDHNEKLFF; cdr3_nt: TGTGCCAGCAGCTTACATCCGACAGGGGGCCTTGACCATAATGAAAAACTGTTTTTT; j_call: TRBJ1-4; d_call: TRBD1; clone_size: -; cdr3_length: 19; v_call: TRBV5-5
cdr3_aa: CASSQDAGRSDGYTF; cdr3_nt: TGTGCCAGCAGCCAAGATGCAGGCAGGTCCGATGGCTACACCTTC; j_call: TRBJ1-2; d_call: -; clone_size: -; cdr3_length: 15; v_call: TRBV3-1/TRBV3-2
cdr3_aa: CASSLVPAGGYNEQFF; cdr3_nt: TGCGCCAGCAGCTTGGTTCCGGCAGGGGGGTACAATGAGCAGTTCTTC; j_call: TRBJ2-1; d_call: -; clone_size: -; cdr3_length: 16; v_call: TRBV5-1
cdr3_aa: CASSLSGGGIGELFF; cdr3_nt: TGTGCCAGCAGCTTATCAGGGGGCGGAATCGGGGAGCTGTTTTTT; j_call: TRBJ2-2; d_call: TRBD1; clone_size: -; cdr3_length: 15; v_call: TRBV7-9
cdr3_aa: CASSLVGDRGNTQYF; cdr3_nt: TGCGCCAGCAGCTTGGTGGGGGACAGAGGTAATACGCAGTATTTT; j_call: TRBJ2-3; d_call: TRBD1; clone_size: -; cdr3_length: 15; v_call: TRBV5-1
cdr3_aa: CASSQGDSSNSPLHF; cdr3_nt: TGTGCCAGCAGCCAAGGGGACAGCTCGAATTCACCCCTCCACTTT; j_call: TRBJ1-6; d_call: TRBD1; clone_size: -; cdr3_length: 15; v_call: TRBV3-1/TRBV3-2
cdr3_aa: CASSAFPYEQYF; cdr3_nt: TGTGCCAGCAGTGCCTTCCCCTACGAGCAGTACTTC; j_call: TRBJ2-7; d_call: -; clone_size: -; cdr3_length: 12; v_call: TRBV2
cdr3_aa: CASSSDSGPQFF; cdr3_nt: TGTGCCAGCAGCTCAGACAGTGGTCCGCAGTTCTTC; j_call: TRBJ2-1; d_call: -; clone_size: -; cdr3_length: 12; v_call: TRBV5-5
cdr3_aa: CASSLGADNYGYTF; cdr3_nt: TGCGCCAGCAGCTTGGGTGCAGATAACTATGGCTACACCTTC; j_call: TRBJ1-2; d_call: -; clone_size: -; cdr3_length: 14; v_call: TRBV5-1
cdr3_aa: CASSLNSGGGSYTF; cdr3_nt: TGTGCCAGCAGCCTGAATTCAGGGGGCGGGAGCTACACCTTC; j_call: TRBJ1-2; d_call: TRBD1; clone_size: -; cdr3_length: 14; v_call: TRBV3-1/TRBV3-2
cdr3_aa: CAWRLTGELFF; cdr3_nt: TGTGCCTGGAGACTTACCGGGGAGCTGTTTTTT; j_call: TRBJ2-2; d_call: -; clone_size: -; cdr3_length: 11; v_call: TRBV30
cdr3_aa: CASSPSGGNTEAFF; cdr3_nt: TGTGCCAGCAGCCCCTCCGGGGGGAACACTGAAGCTTTCTTT; j_call: TRBJ1-1; d_call: -; clone_size: -; cdr3_length: 14; v_call: TRBV7-9
cdr3_aa: CASSLARTGVNEQYF; cdr3_nt: TGTGCCAGCAGCTTAGCCCGGACAGGGGTGAACGAGCAGTACTTC; j_call: TRBJ2-7; d_call: TRBD1; clone_size: -; cdr3_length: 15; v_call: TRBV7-9
cdr3_aa: CASSRRQGTCYGYTF; cdr3_nt: TGTGCCAGCAGCCGACGACAGGGGACTTGCTATGGCTACACCTTC; j_call: TRBJ1-2; d_call: -; clone_size: -; cdr3_length: 15; v_call: TRBV21-1
cdr3_aa: CASSAYGTQYF; cdr3_nt: TGTGCCAGCAGTGCCTACGGTACGCAGTATTTT; j_call: TRBJ2-3; d_call: -; clone_size: -; cdr3_length: 11; v_call: TRBV2
cdr3_aa: CSASTPGPQAFF; cdr3_nt: TGCAGCGCTTCCACGCCTGGGCCGCAAGCTTTCTTT; j_call: TRBJ1-1; d_call: -; clone_size: -; cdr3_length: 12; v_call: TRBV29-1
cdr3_aa: CSVTGAFF; cdr3_nt: TGCAGCGTTACAGGGGCTTTCTTT; j_call: TRBJ1-1; d_call: -; clone_size: few; cdr3_length: 8; v_call: TRBV29-1
cdr3_aa: CASSLGRGVTYNEQFF; cdr3_nt: TGTGCCAGCAGTTTAGGGCGGGGGGTTACCTACAATGAGCAGTTCTTC; j_call: TRBJ2-1; d_call: TRBD2; clone_size: -; cdr3_length: 16; v_call: TRBV6-2/TRBV6-3
cdr3_aa: CASSLRGGAGPQETQYF; cdr3_nt: TGTGCCAGCAGCCTCCGGGGAGGGGCGGGGCCCCAAGAGACCCAGTACTTC; j_call: TRBJ2-5; d_call: TRBD2; clone_size: -; cdr3_length: 17; v_call: TRBV3-1/TRBV3-2
cdr3_aa: CASSEQGVGEKLFF; cdr3_nt: TGCGCCAGCAGCGAACAGGGGGTTGGTGAAAAACTGTTTTTT; j_call: TRBJ1-4; d_call: TRBD1; clone_size: -; cdr3_length: 14; v_call: TRBV5-1
cdr3_aa: CASSYRDRGLYGYTF; cdr3_nt: TGTGCCAGCAGTTACCGGGACAGGGGACTATATGGCTACACCTTC; j_call: TRBJ1-2; d_call: TRBD1; clone_size: -; cdr3_length: 15; v_call: TRBV6-2/TRBV6-3
cdr3_aa: CASSLSASPAKNIQYF; cdr3_nt: TGTGCCAGCAGCTTATCCGCCAGTCCAGCCAAAAACATTCAGTACTTC; j_call: TRBJ2-4; d_call: -; clone_size: -; cdr3_length: 16; v_call: TRBV7-9
cdr3_aa: CASSLVQGGQETQYF; cdr3_nt: TGTGCCAGCAGCCTGGTGCAGGGGGGCCAAGAGACCCAGTACTTC; j_call: TRBJ2-5; d_call: -; clone_size: -; cdr3_length: 15; v_call: TRBV7-9
cdr3_aa: CASSTRSSYEQYF; cdr3_nt: TGTGCCAGCAGCACCCGGAGTTCCTACGAGCAGTACTTC; j_call: TRBJ2-7; d_call: -; clone_size: -; cdr3_length: 13; v_call: TRBV2
cdr3_aa: CASSLLGDRGSPLHF; cdr3_nt: TGTGCCAGCAGCTTATTGGGCGACAGGGGGTCACCCCTCCACTTT; j_call: TRBJ1-6; d_call: TRBD1; clone_size: -; cdr3_length: 15; v_call: TRBV7-3
cdr3_aa: CASSPQRTGNTEAFF; cdr3_nt: TGTGCCAGCTCACCCCAAAGGACAGGTAACACTGAAGCTTTCTTT; j_call: TRBJ1-1; d_call: TRBD1; clone_size: -; cdr3_length: 15; v_call: TRBV18
cdr3_aa: CASSKQGDGYTF; cdr3_nt: TGTGCCAGCAGCAAACAGGGTGATGGCTACACCTTC; j_call: TRBJ1-2; d_call: -; clone_size: once; cdr3_length: 12; v_call: TRBV21-1
cdr3_aa: CASRAKRRGTTEAFF; cdr3_nt: TGTGCCAGCAGGGCAAAACGTAGGGGGACCACTGAAGCTTTCTTT; j_call: TRBJ1-1; d_call: -; clone_size: -; cdr3_length: 15; v_call: TRBV2
cdr3_aa: CASSYPGLAGELFF; cdr3_nt: TGTGCCAGCAGTTACCCAGGACTAGCCGGGGAGCTGTTTTTT; j_call: TRBJ2-2; d_call: TRBD2; clone_size: -; cdr3_length: 14; v_call: TRBV6-6
cdr3_aa: CASSRRLLVGVSSGNTIYF; cdr3_nt: TGTGCCAGCAGCCGGCGGTTACTTGTCGGTGTGAGCTCTGGAAACACCATATATTTT; j_call: TRBJ1-3; d_call: -; clone_size: -; cdr3_length: 19; v_call: TRBV5-5
cdr3_aa: CASSQDLGTASRAQHF; cdr3_nt: TGCGCCAGCAGCCAAGATCTAGGGACAGCTAGTAGGGCCCAGCATTTT; j_call: TRBJ1-5; d_call: TRBD1; clone_size: -; cdr3_length: 16; v_call: TRBV4-1
cdr3_aa: CASSPRQGALDGYTF; cdr3_nt: TGTGCCAGCAGCCCACGACAGGGGGCGCTAGATGGCTACACCTTC; j_call: TRBJ1-2; d_call: TRBD1; clone_size: -; cdr3_length: 15; v_call: TRBV5-4
cdr3_aa: CASSSTSGQNTEAFF; cdr3_nt: TGCGCCAGCAGCTCCACCTCCGGACAGAACACTGAAGCTTTCTTT; j_call: TRBJ1-1; d_call: -; clone_size: -; cdr3_length: 15; v_call: TRBV5-1
cdr3_aa: CASSPDRVVWGYTF; cdr3_nt: TGTGCCAGCAGCCCAGACAGGGTGGTATGGGGCTACACCTTC; j_call: TRBJ1-2; d_call: TRBD1; clone_size: -; cdr3_length: 14; v_call: TRBV6-5
cdr3_aa: CAISGQTGSGANVLTF; cdr3_nt: TGTGCCATCAGTGGCCAGACAGGGTCTGGGGCCAACGTCCTGACTTTC; j_call: TRBJ2-6; d_call: TRBD1; clone_size: -; cdr3_length: 16; v_call: TRBV10-3
cdr3_aa: CASSSDGQGNTEAFF; cdr3_nt: TGCGCCAGCAGCTCAGATGGACAGGGGAACACTGAAGCTTTCTTT; j_call: TRBJ1-1; d_call: TRBD1; clone_size: -; cdr3_length: 15; v_call: TRBV5-1
cdr3_aa: CASSLVIGDYNEQFF; cdr3_nt: TGTGCCAGCAGCTTGGTTATAGGGGACTACAATGAGCAGTTCTTC; j_call: TRBJ2-1; d_call: -; clone_size: -; cdr3_length: 15; v_call: TRBV5-6
cdr3_aa: CASSPSRGTEAFF; cdr3_nt: TGTGCCAGCAGCCCAAGTAGGGGGACTGAAGCTTTCTTT; j_call: TRBJ1-1; d_call: -; clone_size: -; cdr3_length: 13; v_call: TRBV7-8
cdr3_aa: CASSPAGGSGEQFF; cdr3_nt: TGCGCCAGCAGTCCCGCAGGGGGTAGCGGTGAGCAGTTCTTC; j_call: TRBJ2-1; d_call: -; clone_size: once; cdr3_length: 14; v_call: TRBV4-1
cdr3_aa: CASSYGAGVISYNEQFF; cdr3_nt: TGTGCCAGCAGTTACGGGGCGGGGGTCATATCCTACAATGAGCAGTTCTTC; j_call: TRBJ2-1; d_call: TRBD2; clone_size: -; cdr3_length: 17; v_call: TRBV6-2/TRBV6-3
cdr3_aa: CASSVGSTGRVIF; cdr3_nt: TGTGCCAGCAGCGTAGGGTCGACAGGACGGGTGATTTTT; j_call: TRBJ1-4; d_call: -; clone_size: -; cdr3_length: 13; v_call: TRBV9
cdr3_aa: CASSLPGQGSNTEAFF; cdr3_nt: TGTGCCAGCAGCCTCCCGGGACAGGGGTCGAACACTGAAGCTTTCTTT; j_call: TRBJ1-1; d_call: TRBD1; clone_size: -; cdr3_length: 16; v_call: TRBV5-6
cdr3_aa: CASSRDGIYGYTF; cdr3_nt: TGTGCCAGCAGCCGCGACGGGATATATGGCTACACCTTC; j_call: TRBJ1-2; d_call: -; clone_size: -; cdr3_length: 13; v_call: TRBV6-6
cdr3_aa: CASSSEGGSRTDTQYF; cdr3_nt: TGCGCCAGCAGCTCCGAGGGTGGTTCGCGCACAGATACGCAGTATTTT; j_call: TRBJ2-3; d_call: -; clone_size: -; cdr3_length: 16; v_call: TRBV5-1
cdr3_aa: CASRRGDGYTF; cdr3_nt: TGTGCCAGCAGGCGGGGGGATGGCTACACCTTC; j_call: TRBJ1-2; d_call: -; clone_size: -; cdr3_length: 11; v_call: TRBV6-5
cdr3_aa: CASSLAEGGGAQETQYF; cdr3_nt: TGTGCCAGCAGCTTAGCCGAAGGCGGGGGGGCCCAAGAGACCCAGTACTTC; j_call: TRBJ2-5; d_call: TRBD2; clone_size: -; cdr3_length: 17; v_call: TRBV7-9